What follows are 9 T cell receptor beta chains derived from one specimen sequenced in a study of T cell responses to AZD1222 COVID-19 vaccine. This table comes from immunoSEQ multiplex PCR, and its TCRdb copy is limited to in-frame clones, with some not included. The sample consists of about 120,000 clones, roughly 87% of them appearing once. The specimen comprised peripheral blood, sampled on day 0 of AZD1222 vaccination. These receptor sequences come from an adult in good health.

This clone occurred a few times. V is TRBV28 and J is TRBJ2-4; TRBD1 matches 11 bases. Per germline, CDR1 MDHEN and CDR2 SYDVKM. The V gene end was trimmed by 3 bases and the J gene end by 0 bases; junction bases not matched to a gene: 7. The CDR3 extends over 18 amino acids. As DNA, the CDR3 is TGTGCCAGCAGTTTCATTGGGACAGGGGGTTTAGCCAAAAACATTCAGTACTTC. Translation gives CASSFIGTGGLAKNIQYF.

The CDR3 DNA is TGTGCCAGCAGTTACCTCACCCCCCCCTCTGACTATGGCTACACCTTC. It translates to CASSYLTPPSDYGYTF. V and J are TRBV6-5 and TRBJ1-2; the D is unclear. V gave up 2 bases and J gave up 3 bases, with 16 bases separating them. Germline lookup yields CDR1 MNHEY and CDR2 SVGAGI. The CDR3 covers 16 residues.

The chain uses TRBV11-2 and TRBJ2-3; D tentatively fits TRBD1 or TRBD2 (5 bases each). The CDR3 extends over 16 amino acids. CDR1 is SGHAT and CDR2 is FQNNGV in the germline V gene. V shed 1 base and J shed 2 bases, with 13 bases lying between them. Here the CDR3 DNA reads TGTGCCAGCAGCTTAGGCGTGGGGGTACTCACAGATACGCAGTATTTT. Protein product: CASSLGVGVLTDTQYF.

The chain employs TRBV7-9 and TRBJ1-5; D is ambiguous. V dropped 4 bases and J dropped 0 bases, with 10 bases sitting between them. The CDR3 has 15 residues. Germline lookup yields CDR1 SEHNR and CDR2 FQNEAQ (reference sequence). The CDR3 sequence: CASSSGLYSNQPQHF. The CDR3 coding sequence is TGTGCCAGCAGCTCGGGCCTTTATAGCAATCAGCCCCAGCATTTT.

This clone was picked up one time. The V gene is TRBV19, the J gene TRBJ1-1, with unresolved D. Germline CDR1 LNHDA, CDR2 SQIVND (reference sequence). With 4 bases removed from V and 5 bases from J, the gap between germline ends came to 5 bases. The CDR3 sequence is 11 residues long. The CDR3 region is CASSTSTEAFF. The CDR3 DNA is TGTGCCAGTAGTACTTCGACTGAAGCTTTCTTT.

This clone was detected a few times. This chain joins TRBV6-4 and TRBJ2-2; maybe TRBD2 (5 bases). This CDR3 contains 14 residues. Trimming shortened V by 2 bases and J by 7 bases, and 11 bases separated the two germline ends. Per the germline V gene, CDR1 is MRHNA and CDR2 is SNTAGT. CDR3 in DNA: TGTGCCAGCAGTGACCGAGTAGCGATCGGGGAGCTGTTTTTT. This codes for CASSDRVAIGELFF.

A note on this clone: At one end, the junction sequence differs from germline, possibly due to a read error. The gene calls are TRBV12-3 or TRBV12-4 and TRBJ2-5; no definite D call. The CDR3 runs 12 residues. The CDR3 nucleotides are TGTGCCAGCTGTTTGTTGGACGGGACCCAGTACTTC. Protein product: CASCLLDGTQYF.

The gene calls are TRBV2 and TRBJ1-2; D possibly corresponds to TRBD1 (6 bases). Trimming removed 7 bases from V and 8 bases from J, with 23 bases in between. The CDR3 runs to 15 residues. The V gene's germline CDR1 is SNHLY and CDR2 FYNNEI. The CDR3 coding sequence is TGTGCCAGCACTCCCACCCTGGGGGGGGCGCAAGGCTACACCTTC. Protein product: CASTPTLGGAQGYTF.

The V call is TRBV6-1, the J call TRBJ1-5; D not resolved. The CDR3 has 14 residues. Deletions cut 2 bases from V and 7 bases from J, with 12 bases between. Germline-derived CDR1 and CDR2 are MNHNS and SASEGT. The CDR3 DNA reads TGTGCCAGCAGTGAATCACGGTCGGGCCAGCCCCAGCATTTT. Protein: CASSESRSGQPQHF.